The rows below give T cell receptor beta chains drawn from one sample of a study of blood T cells in healthy people across ages. Each CDR3 protein is one row after TCRdb ran MiXCR on the 5' RACE reads. This table has approximately 1,000,000 distinct CDR3 sequences, roughly 45% appearing once. Input material: blood. The origin of the receptors is a woman between 55 and 75 years old in good health. Each CDR3 is given with its conserved first and last residue. The order of the fields is CDR3 DNA, CDR3 protein, V gene, D gene, clone size, J gene. A D gene is named only where the DNA matches it firmly. Clone size is shown for a subset of rows, as once, few, many or a class of expanded clone.

DNA: TGTGCCACCAGTGATTTTGCTAGCGGGACGGGTGAGCAGTTCTTC
CDR3: CATSDFASGTGEQFF
V: TRBV24-1
D: TRBD2
size: few
J: TRBJ2-1

DNA: TGTGCCATCAGTGGGGGACTAGCGGGCCCCCTGCAAGAGACCCAGTACTTC
CDR3: CAISGGLAGPLQETQYF
V: TRBV10-3
D: TRBD2
size: -
J: TRBJ2-5

DNA: TGTGCCAGCAGGCCTGTAGGCGGAACCTACGAGCAGTACTTC
CDR3: CASRPVGGTYEQYF
V: TRBV28
D: -
size: few
J: TRBJ2-7

DNA: TGTGCCAGCAGCCGAGGAGGGAGCTCCTACAATGAGCAGTACTTC
CDR3: CASSRGGSSYNEQYF
V: TRBV11-2
D: -
size: -
J: TRBJ2-7

DNA: TGTGCCATCAGGACCGGGACAAGGGGGCTTGATGGGGCCAACGTCCTGACTTTC
CDR3: CAIRTGTRGLDGANVLTF
V: TRBV10-3
D: TRBD1
size: few
J: TRBJ2-6

DNA: TGTGCCAGCAGTGCCCTGACTAGCGGGGCAGAGACCCAGTACTTC
CDR3: CASSALTSGAETQYF
V: TRBV6-2/TRBV6-3
D: TRBD2
size: -
J: TRBJ2-5

DNA: TGTGCCAGCAGTTTGAGAGGTTCGCCCCTCCACTTT
CDR3: CASSLRGSPLHF
V: TRBV27
D: -
size: few
J: TRBJ1-6

DNA: TGTGCCAGCAGGGGCGACAGCTTAACCAATGAGCAGTTCTTC
CDR3: CASRGDSLTNEQFF
V: TRBV2
D: -
size: once
J: TRBJ2-1

DNA: TGTGCCAGCAGTTTAGGGACTAGCGGGAGATACGAGCAGTACTTC
CDR3: CASSLGTSGRYEQYF
V: TRBV27
D: TRBD2
size: few
J: TRBJ2-7

DNA: TGTGCCATTTTGTCTCGGTACGAGCAGTACTTC
CDR3: CAILSRYEQYF
V: TRBV2
D: -
size: -
J: TRBJ2-7

DNA: TGTGCCAGCAGCGACGCCGGGACTAGTGACGAGCAGTACTTC
CDR3: CASSDAGTSDEQYF
V: TRBV2
D: TRBD2
size: -
J: TRBJ2-7

DNA: TGTGCCAGCTCACCGGACAGCAACGGAGAGACCCAGTACTTC
CDR3: CASSPDSNGETQYF
V: TRBV18
D: -
size: few
J: TRBJ2-5

DNA: TGTGCCAGCAGCTTAGGGCGGGCTAGGGGCAAGATCACTGAAGCTTTCTTT
CDR3: CASSLGRARGKITEAFF
V: TRBV7-6
D: -
size: -
J: TRBJ1-1

DNA: TGTGCCAGCAGTGTAAGCAGGAATGAGGCCCAGTACTTC
CDR3: CASSVSRNEAQYF
V: TRBV27
D: -
size: few
J: TRBJ2-5

DNA: TGTGCCAGCTTGCCCCAGGGTTGGTCCTACGAGCAGTACTTC
CDR3: CASLPQGWSYEQYF
V: TRBV28
D: -
size: few
J: TRBJ2-7

DNA: TGTGCCAGCAGTCCCGGACAGCCTGTATCTACGGGGCAGTACTTC
CDR3: CASSPGQPVSTGQYF
V: TRBV25-1
D: -
size: -
J: TRBJ2-7

DNA: TGTGCCAGCAGCCCGGGACACGGTAATAATTCACCCCTCCACTTT
CDR3: CASSPGHGNNSPLHF
V: TRBV9
D: -
size: -
J: TRBJ1-6

DNA: TGTGCCAGCACCCCGGGGCTAGCGTTAGGGGCAGATACGCAGTATTTT
CDR3: CASTPGLALGADTQYF
V: TRBV6-5
D: -
size: -
J: TRBJ2-3

DNA: TGCAGTGCTTTGGGACTAGCCCTTTCCTACAATGAGCAGTTCTTC
CDR3: CSALGLALSYNEQFF
V: TRBV20-1
D: TRBD2
size: once
J: TRBJ2-1

DNA: TGTGCCAGCAGTGGAACAGGGTCTGGGGCCAACGTCCTGACTTTC
CDR3: CASSGTGSGANVLTF
V: TRBV12-3/TRBV12-4
D: -
size: -
J: TRBJ2-6

DNA: TGCAGTGCTAGGCGGCAGGGGAGCTCCTATAATTCACCCCTCCACTTT
CDR3: CSARRQGSSYNSPLHF
V: TRBV20-1
D: -
size: -
J: TRBJ1-6

DNA: TGCAGTGCTCCTTTCACTAGCGGGAGATTGTCAGATACGCAGTATTTT
CDR3: CSAPFTSGRLSDTQYF
V: TRBV20-1
D: TRBD2
size: -
J: TRBJ2-3

DNA: TGTGCCAGCAGCTCCCTTGGGGGCGAGTACTACAATGAGCAGTTCTTC
CDR3: CASSSLGGEYYNEQFF
V: TRBV11-2
D: -
size: -
J: TRBJ2-1

DNA: TGTGCCAGCTGCCCGGGAACCCTCGGTGAGACCCAGTACTTC
CDR3: CASCPGTLGETQYF
V: TRBV7-9
D: -
size: once
J: TRBJ2-5

DNA: TGCAGCGTTGATTTTGTGCAGTTCTTC
CDR3: CSVDFVQFF
V: TRBV29-1
D: -
size: -
J: TRBJ2-1

DNA: TGTGCCAGCAGCGTAGCTAGCCCCGGGACACTGAACACTGAAGCTTTCTTT
CDR3: CASSVASPGTLNTEAFF
V: TRBV9
D: -
size: -
J: TRBJ1-1

DNA: TGCAGCGTTGACGGACAGAACACCGGGGAGCTGTTTTTT
CDR3: CSVDGQNTGELFF
V: TRBV29-1
D: -
size: -
J: TRBJ2-2

DNA: TGTGCCAGCAGTTACTCGCGCACTGGACAGGTCCCCTATGGCTACACCTTC
CDR3: CASSYSRTGQVPYGYTF
V: TRBV6-6
D: TRBD1
size: -
J: TRBJ1-2

DNA: TGTGCCAGCAGCTTATCTCCGGCTACTAACAATGAGCAGTACTTC
CDR3: CASSLSPATNNEQYF
V: TRBV7-2
D: -
size: many
J: TRBJ2-7

DNA: TGTGCCAGCAGCGGGGGACTAGCGGGCTACAATGAGCAGTTCTTC
CDR3: CASSGGLAGYNEQFF
V: TRBV5-6
D: TRBD2
size: few
J: TRBJ2-1

DNA: TGTGCCACCAGTGACACGGGACAGGAGTCCTACAATGAGCAGTTCTTC
CDR3: CATSDTGQESYNEQFF
V: TRBV24-1
D: TRBD1
size: few
J: TRBJ2-1

DNA: TGTGCCAGCAGCTTTGGGGGGGTTTCGGGCGAGCAGTACTTC
CDR3: CASSFGGVSGEQYF
V: TRBV7-2
D: TRBD2
size: -
J: TRBJ2-7

DNA: TGTGCCAGCAGCTACACAGGGGTCCAAGAGACCCAGTACTTC
CDR3: CASSYTGVQETQYF
V: TRBV5-6
D: TRBD1
size: few
J: TRBJ2-5

DNA: TGTGCCAGCAGTGAACACGACAGGTTGGGCTATGGCTACACCTTC
CDR3: CASSEHDRLGYGYTF
V: TRBV6-1
D: -
size: -
J: TRBJ1-2

DNA: TGTGCCACCAGTGACGCCGGACTAGCGGGAGGCAATGAGCAGTTCTTC
CDR3: CATSDAGLAGGNEQFF
V: TRBV24-1
D: TRBD2
size: few
J: TRBJ2-1

DNA: TGCGCCAGCAGCTTGGACGGACTAGCGGGTTACCCCTACGAGCAGTACTTC
CDR3: CASSLDGLAGYPYEQYF
V: TRBV5-1
D: TRBD2
size: few
J: TRBJ2-7

DNA: TGTGCCAGCAGCCCTAATGGGCCGAGGGCCCAGTTCTTC
CDR3: CASSPNGPRAQFF
V: TRBV6-2/TRBV6-3
D: -
size: few
J: TRBJ2-1

DNA: TGTGCCAGCAGCGTACAGGGAGGAGAAAAACTGTTTTTT
CDR3: CASSVQGGEKLFF
V: TRBV9
D: -
size: -
J: TRBJ1-4

DNA: TGTGCCAGCACAACCTCAGGGGGAGAGACCCAGTACTTC
CDR3: CASTTSGGETQYF
V: TRBV28
D: TRBD1
size: few
J: TRBJ2-5

DNA: TGCAGTGGTGCGCAGGGCGGAACTGGGGCCAACGTCCTGACTTTC
CDR3: CSGAQGGTGANVLTF
V: TRBV20-1
D: -
size: -
J: TRBJ2-6

DNA: TGTGCCAGTGGTGGGGTAGGCTTTTACAATGAGCAGTTCTTC
CDR3: CASGGVGFYNEQFF
V: TRBV12-5
D: -
size: -
J: TRBJ2-1

DNA: TGTGCCAGCAGCCAAATGGGCAGGCCTTACTATGGCTACACCTTC
CDR3: CASSQMGRPYYGYTF
V: TRBV3-1
D: -
size: few
J: TRBJ1-2

DNA: TGTGCCAGCAGCTTAGCCGGCGGGGGAGGCTATGGCTACACCTTC
CDR3: CASSLAGGGGYGYTF
V: TRBV11-2
D: -
size: many
J: TRBJ1-2

DNA: TGCAGCGTTGATCTTCGGGGGTTCGGGACAGGTACGCAGTATTTT
CDR3: CSVDLRGFGTGTQYF
V: TRBV29-1
D: TRBD1
size: -
J: TRBJ2-3

DNA: TGTGCCAGCAGCGCGGAAACCGGGACTAACTACCCCAACAATGAGCAGTTCTTC
CDR3: CASSAETGTNYPNNEQFF
V: TRBV9
D: TRBD2
size: once
J: TRBJ2-1

DNA: TGTGCCAGCAGCGCCCAGAGCGGGACTACCTCCTACGAGCAGTACTTC
CDR3: CASSAQSGTTSYEQYF
V: TRBV7-2
D: TRBD2
size: -
J: TRBJ2-7